This T cell receptor (beta chain) is from a study of identical twins. TCRdb passed the 5' RACE reads through MiXCR, listing each CDR3 protein once. The table shows around 250,000 distinct CDR3 sequences, with roughly 12% occurring only once. Study findings and constraints: Beta clonotypes that were abundant in cord blood contained fewer insertions, a pattern absent from memory repertoires. Out-of-frame sharing of TCR alpha in monozygotic twins was underestimated by models. Cross-sectional statistical analysis was relied on for the conclusions, without the same donors being followed.

The CDR3 loop spans 14 amino acids. The V gene's germline CDR1 is SGHRS and CDR2 YFSETQ. V dropped 5 bases and J dropped 5 bases, with 15 bases sitting between them. In this sample, this clonotype turned up a few times. Its antigen is unidentified. The sample also formed part of further work on yellow fever vaccine responses in identical twins.

Sequencing input: memory (CD45RO+) T cells sorted from blood. This chain links TRBV5-1 with TRBJ2-3; D is ambiguous. The clonotype was recovered from a woman in her late teens or twenties in good health. The CDR3 reads CASRRGSVVDTQYF. The DNA for the CDR3 is TGCGCCAGCAGGAGAGGAAGCGTGGTAGATACGCAGTATTTT.